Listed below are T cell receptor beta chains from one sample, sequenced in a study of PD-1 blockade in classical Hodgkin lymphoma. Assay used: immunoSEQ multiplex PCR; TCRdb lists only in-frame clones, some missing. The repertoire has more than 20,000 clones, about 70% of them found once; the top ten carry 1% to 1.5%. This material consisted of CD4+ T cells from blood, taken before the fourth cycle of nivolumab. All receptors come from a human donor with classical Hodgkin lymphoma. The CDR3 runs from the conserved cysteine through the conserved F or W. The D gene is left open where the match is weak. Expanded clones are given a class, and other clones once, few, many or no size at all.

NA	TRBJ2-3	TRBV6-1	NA	CASWGAWNTQYF	TGTGCCAGCTGGGGGGCGTGGAATACGCAGTATTTT
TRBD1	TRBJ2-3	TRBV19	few	CASNLPGQGADTQYF	TGTGCCAGTAACCTCCCGGGACAGGGGGCAGATACGCAGTATTTT
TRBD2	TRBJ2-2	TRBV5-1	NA	CASSMTSHTGELFF	TGCGCCAGCAGCATGACTAGCCACACCGGGGAGCTGTTTTTT
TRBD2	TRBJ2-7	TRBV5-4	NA	CASSRSGGPYEQYF	TGTGCCAGCAGCCGGAGCGGGGGGCCCTACGAGCAGTACTTC
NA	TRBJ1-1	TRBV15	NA	CATSNRRTGNTEAFF	TGTGCCACCAGCAACCGTCGGACGGGGAACACTGAAGCTTTCTTT
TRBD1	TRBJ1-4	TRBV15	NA	CATKAEKPGQGREKLFF	TGTGCCACCAAAGCCGAGAAACCCGGACAGGGCAGAGAAAAACTGTTTTTT
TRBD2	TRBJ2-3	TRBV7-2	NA	CASSFFSGGHTDTQYF	TGTGCCAGCAGCTTCTTTAGCGGGGGGCACACAGATACGCAGTATTTT
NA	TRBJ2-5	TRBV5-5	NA	CASSSFRGSETQYF	TGTGCCAGCAGCTCCTTTAGGGGATCGGAGACCCAGTACTTC
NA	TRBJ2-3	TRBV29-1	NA	CSVVGATSTDTQYF	TGCAGCGTCGTCGGAGCCACTAGCACAGATACGCAGTATTTT
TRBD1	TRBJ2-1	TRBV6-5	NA	CASSSTGGSYNEQFF	TGTGCCAGCAGTTCTACAGGGGGTAGTTACAATGAGCAGTTCTTC
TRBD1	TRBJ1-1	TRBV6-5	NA	CASRLNRGHTEAFF	TGTGCCAGCAGACTAAACAGGGGGCACACTGAAGCTTTCTTT
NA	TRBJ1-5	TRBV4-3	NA	CASSQVGSSNQPQHF	TGCGCCAGCAGCCAAGTAGGGTCCAGCAATCAGCCCCAGCATTTT
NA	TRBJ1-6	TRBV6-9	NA	CASSYVRPINNSPLHF	TGTGCCAGCAGTTATGTGAGACCTATAAATAATTCACCCCTCCACTTT
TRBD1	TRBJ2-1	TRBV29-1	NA	CSVKTGSYNEQFF	TGCAGCGTTAAGACAGGGTCCTACAATGAGCAGTTCTTC
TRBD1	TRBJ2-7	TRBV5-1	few	CASSPTGDHEQYF	TGCGCCAGCAGCCCCACAGGGGACCACGAGCAGTACTTC
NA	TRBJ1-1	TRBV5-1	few	CASSFEEKAFF	TGCGCCAGCAGCTTCGAGGAGAAAGCTTTCTTT
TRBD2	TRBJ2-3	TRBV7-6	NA	CASSSSGADTQYF	TGTGCCAGCAGCTCTAGCGGGGCCGATACGCAGTATTTT
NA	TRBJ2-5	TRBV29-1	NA	CSVEEVGLQETQYF	TGCAGCGTTGAAGAGGTGGGGCTCCAAGAGACCCAGTACTTC
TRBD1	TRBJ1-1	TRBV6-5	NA	CASSPGGEAFF	TGTGCCAGCAGTCCAGGGGGTGAAGCTTTCTTT
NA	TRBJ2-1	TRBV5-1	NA	CASSHSSGGPSEQFF	TGCGCCAGCAGCCATTCTTCAGGGGGGCCGAGTGAGCAGTTCTTC
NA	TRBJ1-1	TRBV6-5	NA	CASSYSVTSGTEAFF	TGTGCCAGCAGTTACTCCGTGACATCAGGAACTGAAGCTTTCTTT
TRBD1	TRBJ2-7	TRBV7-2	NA	CASSSTGGSYEQYF	TGTGCCAGCAGCTCGACAGGGGGGTCCTACGAGCAGTACTTC
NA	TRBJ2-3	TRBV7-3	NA	CASSLSGHTDTQYF	TGTGCCAGCAGCTTATCGGGGCACACAGATACGCAGTATTTT
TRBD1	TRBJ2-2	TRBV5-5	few	CASSFNPDRVGVGELFF	TGTGCCAGCAGCTTTAATCCCGACAGGGTTGGGGTCGGGGAGCTGTTTTTT
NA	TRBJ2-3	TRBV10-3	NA	CAIRDISTDTQYF	TGTGCCATCAGAGACATCAGCACAGATACGCAGTATTTT
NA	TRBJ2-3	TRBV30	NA	CAWGRISTDTQYF	TGTGCCTGGGGGCGTATTAGCACAGATACGCAGTATTTT
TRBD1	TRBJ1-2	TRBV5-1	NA	CASSLAGTGGGYTF	TGCGCCAGCAGCTTGGCCGGGACAGGAGGTGGCTACACCTTC
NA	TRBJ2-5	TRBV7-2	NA	CASSLEIIQETQYF	TGTGCCAGCAGCTTAGAGATAATACAAGAGACCCAGTACTTC
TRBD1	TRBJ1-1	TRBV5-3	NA	CARSLAGRGENTEAFF	TGTGCCAGAAGCTTGGCCGGCAGGGGGGAGAACACTGAAGCTTTCTTT
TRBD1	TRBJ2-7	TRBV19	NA	CASTPLGGQGGTEQYF	TGTGCCAGTACCCCCCTCGGGGGACAGGGAGGGACCGAGCAGTACTTC
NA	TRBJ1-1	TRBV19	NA	CASSSRVMNTEAFF	TGTGCCAGTAGTTCCAGGGTCATGAACACTGAAGCTTTCTTT
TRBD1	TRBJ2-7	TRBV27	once	CASSHRGRRSYEQYF	TGTGCCAGCAGTCATAGGGGGCGGCGTTCCTACGAGCAGTACTTC
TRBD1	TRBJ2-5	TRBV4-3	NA	CASSQGDRDQETQYF	TGCGCCAGCAGCCAAGGGGACAGGGACCAAGAGACCCAGTACTTC
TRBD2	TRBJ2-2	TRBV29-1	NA	CSVGTSGGSANTGELFF	TGCAGCGTTGGTACTAGCGGGGGGTCGGCAAACACCGGGGAGCTGTTTTTT
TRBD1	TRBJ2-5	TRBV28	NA	CASSQDRGDQETQYF	TGTGCCAGCAGTCAGGACAGGGGAGACCAAGAGACCCAGTACTTC
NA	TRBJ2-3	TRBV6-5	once	CASGGAGSFTDTQYF	TGTGCCAGCGGTGGGGCGGGGTCTTTTACAGATACGCAGTATTTT
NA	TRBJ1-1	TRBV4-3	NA	CASSQEQGNTEAFF	TGCGCCAGCAGCCAAGAACAGGGGAACACTGAAGCTTTCTTT
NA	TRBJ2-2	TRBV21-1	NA	CASSLRTGGPANTGELFF	TGTGCCAGCAGCCTCCGGACAGGGGGCCCGGCGAACACCGGGGAGCTGTTTTTT
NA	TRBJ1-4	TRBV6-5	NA	CASSYTHNRGEKLFF	TGTGCCAGCAGTTATACTCACAATAGAGGAGAAAAACTGTTTTTT
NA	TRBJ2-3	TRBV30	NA	CAWSKRGAGTQYF	TGTGCCTGGAGTAAAAGGGGCGCCGGTACGCAGTATTTT
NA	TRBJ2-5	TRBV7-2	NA	CASSFSGTPQETQYF	TGTGCCAGCAGCTTCTCCGGGACGCCACAAGAGACCCAGTACTTC
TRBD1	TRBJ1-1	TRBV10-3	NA	CAISTGGRNTEAFF	TGTGCCATCAGTACAGGGGGTCGGAACACTGAAGCTTTCTTT
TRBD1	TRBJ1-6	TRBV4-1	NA	CVSSRDRVSPLHF	TGCGTCAGCAGCCGTGACAGGGTTTCACCCCTCCACTTT
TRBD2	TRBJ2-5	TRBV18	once	CASSRSSGVQETQYF	TGTGCCAGCTCACGATCTAGCGGGGTCCAAGAGACCCAGTACTTC
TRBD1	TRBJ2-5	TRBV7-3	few	CASSSGGQETQYF	TGTGCCAGCAGTTCAGGGGGCCAAGAGACCCAGTACTTC
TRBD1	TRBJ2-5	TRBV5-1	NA	CASSSGQRQETQYF	TGCGCCAGCAGCTCGGGACAGCGACAAGAGACCCAGTACTTC
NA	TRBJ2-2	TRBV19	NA	CASITGPTGELFF	TGTGCCAGTATTACAGGGCCCACCGGGGAGCTGTTTTTT
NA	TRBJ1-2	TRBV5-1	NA	CASSFLKDPTYGYTF	TGCGCCAGCAGCTTCCTAAAGGACCCGACCTATGGCTACACCTTC